This T cell receptor (beta chain) emerged from a study of blood T cell repertoires in COVID-19. Overall study context: T cells, B-cell-depleted T cells, or PBMCs provided the cDNA or gDNA that served as material.

Germline assignment: CDR1 LGHDT and CDR2 YNNKEL (reference sequence). The CDR3 runs 14 residues. The V and J ends lost 4 bases and 7 bases, in that order; junction bases with no gene match: 6. In the source study's methods: Amplification of reference gene primers provided the estimated nucleated cell counts. The repertoire was sequenced with immunoSEQ multiplex PCR; TCRdb's copy has only in-frame clones and lacks some. That table gives V, J and clone size, and the DNA gave D and trimming. The repertoire holds tens of thousands of clones, 80% to 90% seen once, with about 24% in the top ten. Sequencing used peripheral blood. The receptor's source is a human donor with active COVID-19. The donor label of this sample is uncertain. J is TRBJ2-3 and V is TRBV3-1 (or the pseudogene TRBV3-2); 9 bases match TRBD2. The DNA for the CDR3 is TGTGCCAGCAGCCTAGCGGGGGCCCCCCATACGCAGTATTTT. Translating it yields CASSLAGAPHTQYF.